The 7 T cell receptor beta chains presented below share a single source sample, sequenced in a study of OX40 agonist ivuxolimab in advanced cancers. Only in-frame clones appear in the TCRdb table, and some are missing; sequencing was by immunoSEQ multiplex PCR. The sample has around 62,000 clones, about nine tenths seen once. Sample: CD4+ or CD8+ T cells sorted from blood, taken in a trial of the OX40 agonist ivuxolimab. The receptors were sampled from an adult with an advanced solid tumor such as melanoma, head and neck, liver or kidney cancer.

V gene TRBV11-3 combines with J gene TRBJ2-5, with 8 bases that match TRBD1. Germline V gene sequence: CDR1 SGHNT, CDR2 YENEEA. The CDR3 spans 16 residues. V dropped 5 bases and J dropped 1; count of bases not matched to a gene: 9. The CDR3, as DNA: TGTGCCAGCAGCCCAGGACAGGGCGGTTTCCAAGAGACCCAGTACTTC. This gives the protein CASSPGQGGFQETQYF.

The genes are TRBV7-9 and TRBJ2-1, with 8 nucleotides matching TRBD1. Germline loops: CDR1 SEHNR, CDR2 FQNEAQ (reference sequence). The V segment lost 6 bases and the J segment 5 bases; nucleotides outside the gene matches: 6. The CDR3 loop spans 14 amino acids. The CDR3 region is CASRQQGVDNEQFF. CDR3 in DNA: TGTGCCAGCAGACAACAGGGGGTCGACAATGAGCAGTTCTTC.

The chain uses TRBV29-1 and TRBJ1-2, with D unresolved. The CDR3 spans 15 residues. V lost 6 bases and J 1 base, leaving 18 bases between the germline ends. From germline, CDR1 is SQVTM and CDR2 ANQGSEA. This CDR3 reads CSVPLKEGINYGYTF. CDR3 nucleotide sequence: TGCAGCGTCCCCCTCAAAGAGGGCATTAACTATGGCTACACCTTC. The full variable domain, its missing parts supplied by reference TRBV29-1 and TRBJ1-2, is SAVISQKPSRDICQRGTSLTIQCQVDSQVTMMFWYRQQPGQSLTLIATANQGSEATYESGFVIDKFPISRPNLTFSTLTVSNMSPEDSSIYLCSVPLKEGINYGYTFGSGTRLTVV.

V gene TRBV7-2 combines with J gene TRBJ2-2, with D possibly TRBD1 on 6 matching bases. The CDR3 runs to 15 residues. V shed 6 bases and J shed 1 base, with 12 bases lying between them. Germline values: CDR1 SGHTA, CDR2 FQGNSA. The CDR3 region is CASSRDRLNTGELFF. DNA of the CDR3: TGTGCCAGCAGTCGTGACAGGCTGAACACCGGGGAGCTGTTTTTT.

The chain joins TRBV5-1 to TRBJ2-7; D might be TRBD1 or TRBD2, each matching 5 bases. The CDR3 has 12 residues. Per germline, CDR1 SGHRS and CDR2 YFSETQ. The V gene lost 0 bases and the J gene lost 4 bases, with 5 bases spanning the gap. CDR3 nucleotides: TGCGCCAGCAGCTTGGGGGGGTACGAGCAGTACTTC. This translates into CASSLGGYEQYF.

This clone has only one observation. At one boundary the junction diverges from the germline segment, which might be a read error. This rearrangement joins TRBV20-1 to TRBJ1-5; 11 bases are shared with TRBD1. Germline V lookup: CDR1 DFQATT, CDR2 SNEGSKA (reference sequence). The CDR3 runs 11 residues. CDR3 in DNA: TGCAGTGCCCCCACTGGACAGGGGGCAACTTTT. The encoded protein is CSAPTGQGATF.

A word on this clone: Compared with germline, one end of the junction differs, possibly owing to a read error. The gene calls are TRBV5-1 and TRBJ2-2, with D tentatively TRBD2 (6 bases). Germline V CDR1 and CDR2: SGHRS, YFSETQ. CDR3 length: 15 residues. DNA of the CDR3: TGCGCCAGCAGAGGGGACGGAGGGAACACCGGGGAGCTGCTTTTT. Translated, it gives CASRGDGGNTGELLF.